This TCR beta chain emerged from a study of cytomegalovirus exposure and HLA in healthy donors. General study results and limits: One variant, a missense change in DCLRE1C, was linked in a later analysis to TCR beta V- and J-gene trimming. Researchers had no immune exposure information except CMV serostatus available. The study flagged about 150 TCR beta chains as cytomegalovirus-associated.

The PCR made use of 60 Vbeta and 13 Jbeta primers. Clones were sequenced by immunoSEQ multiplex PCR, and TCRdb holds only the in-frame ones, with some missing. The table lists around 86,000 clones, approximately 7.1% of them singletons. This CDR3 spans 17 amino acids. The germline CDR1 and CDR2 sequences are SGHTA and FQGNSA. V dropped 0 bases and J dropped 4; count of bases not matched to a gene: 7. A remark on this clone: Its antigen is still unknown.

The V call is TRBV7-2, the J call TRBJ2-1; 9 bases agree with TRBD2. The source of this sequence is a man aged 45-60 years in good health and CMV-seronegative. The source material was PBMCs. The CDR3 is CASSLALGGRAYNEQFF. CDR3 bases: TGTGCCAGCAGCTTAGCGCTTGGCGGGAGGGCTTACAATGAGCAGTTCTTC.